This T cell receptor (beta chain) was retrieved from a study of blood T cell repertoires in COVID-19 (dated by TCRdb to about 2020). Turning to the overall study: Collaborator samples came from the United States, Italy and Spain and covered acute and convalescent phases of COVID-19. The material from the prospective study consisted of cDNA or gDNA derived from T cells, B-cell-depleted T cells, or PBMCs. Subjects who had been exposed to COVID-19, were actively infected with it, or had recovered from it provided the deeply sampled blood TCRbeta repertoires that made up the dataset. A freely available public database, intended as a resource for researchers studying the immune response to SARS-CoV-2, is where the repertoires were released. The samples were drawn from the first 160 participants of the ongoing ImmuneRACE study and from 1,200 or so subjects provided by 6 global collaborators. Nearly every sample came with metadata listing a de-identified subject ID, COVID-19 status, age in years and sex. Where available, HLA class I and class II types were taken from metadata supplied by the sample provider and were not determined by assay-based typing. Overall study outcomes, separate from this receptor: The quantity of clinical and demographic metadata differed by source and by participant and was supplied without curation.

Enrolling through a virtual design, the prospective study's participants ranged in age from roughly 18 to 89 years and lived across approximately 25 United States geographic areas. Cohort assignment in the prospective study relied on participant-reported clinical history from a screening survey and a study questionnaire. Recovered participants in ImmuneRACE Cohort 3 were defined as having two consecutive negative NP/OP PCR tests, clearance from a healthcare professional, or resolution of symptoms. In the prospective study, whole blood, serum and a nasopharyngeal or oropharyngeal swab were collected from each participant by mobile phlebotomists. Over an approximately 2-month period, participants in the prospective study had the option of providing additional blood draws and questionnaires. Blood samples from the prospective study were shipped frozen or at room temperature prior to DNA extraction.

To note about this clone: Its antigen is currently not known. Nothing much larger sits one base from this clone, and base qualities are not available.

TCRbeta CDR3 regions were amplified from genomic DNA by means of the immunoSEQ Assay, a bias-controlled multiplex PCR. In the original analysis: Within the assay, amplification of reference gene primers was used to estimate how many nucleated cells each sample contained. To quantify the absolute abundance of each unique TCRbeta CDR3 rearrangement, sequence reads were collapsed and filtered. For each sample, productive Simpson clonality was calculated as the square root of Simpson's diversity index over productive rearrangements. TCRdb carries this immuneACCESS record with in-frame sequences only. Its versions omit some clonotypes, under half of them owing to an unresolved V gene in the studies checked, with the rest unexplained. The V and J calls and clone size are taken from that table; D and trimming were inferred from the DNA. This sample holds about 300,000 clones; 70% to 90% were observed only once. The ten largest clones represent less than 2.5% of the sample.

At the junction V is shortened by 0 bases and J by 8 bases; bases outside the gene matches: 4. CDR1 and CDR2, per the germline V gene, are LGHNA and YSLEER. The CDR3 measures 15 amino acids from cysteine to phenylalanine. Only CDR3 DNA remains: 45 bases, in frame from the first base. The sequenced material came from PBMCs or T cells enriched from blood (not recorded which). The TCR sequence derives from a man aged 25-45 years who had recovered from COVID-19. This sequence uses TRBV4-3 and TRBJ2-1; TRBD2 aligns with 10 central bases. The CDR3 region reads CASSQDSGGAYEQFF. The DNA is TGCGCCAGCAGCCAAGACAGCGGGGGGGCGTATGAGCAGTTCTTC.